This passage covers 23 T cell receptor beta chains from one sample sequenced in a study of T cell responses to AZD1222 COVID-19 vaccine. Sequencing was performed with immunoSEQ multiplex PCR; in TCRdb, only in-frame clones are kept and a portion is missing. This table has tens of thousands of clones, 75% to 90% appearing once. Material: peripheral blood, obtained on day 0 of AZD1222 vaccination. These receptors all stem from an adult in good health.

V and J are TRBV19 and TRBJ1-2; a possible D gene is TRBD1 (6 bases). This CDR3 contains 14 residues. Looked up from germline, CDR1 is LNHDA and CDR2 is SQIVND (reference sequence). Trimming took off 3 bases at V and 2 bases at J, with 10 bases between the two ends. The CDR3 bases are TGTGCCAGTAGTATGGGGCAGGGGAACTATGGCTACACCTTC. Protein sequence: CASSMGQGNYGYTF.

V is TRBV5-1 and J is TRBJ2-1; no definite D call. The CDR3 sequence is 13 residues long. Germline CDR1 reads SGHRS; CDR2 reads YFSETQ. V dropped 3 bases and J dropped 5 bases, with 9 bases sitting between them. In nucleotides, the CDR3 is TGCGCCAGCAGCTACCGTGGGGACAATGAGCAGTTCTTC. Translated, it gives CASSYRGDNEQFF.

By proportion, this clone is medium-sized. This chain connects TRBV7-2 to TRBJ2-7, with 13 bases that match TRBD2. The CDR3 spans 17 residues. The junction had 10 bases not matched to a gene; V was cut back by 2 bases and J by 6 bases. The germline gives CDR1 SGHTA, CDR2 FQGNSA. The CDR3 is CASSLNFGTSGKGEQYF. In DNA form, the CDR3 reads TGTGCCAGCAGCTTAAATTTTGGGACTAGCGGGAAGGGCGAGCAGTACTTC.

The chain uses TRBV30 and TRBJ1-1; 9 nucleotides line up with TRBD1. V lost 5 bases, J lost 5 bases, and 9 bases stayed unmatched. The CDR3 sequence is 14 residues long. The germline V gene has CDR1 GTSNPN and CDR2 SVGIG (reference sequence). Here the CDR3 DNA reads TGTGCCTGGGATACAGGGGGCTTCGAGACTGAAGCTTTCTTT. Protein product: CAWDTGGFETEAFF.

This clone was found once. The DNA of the CDR3 is TGTGCCAGCAGTGGGCAGCTTGGTCAGCCCCAGCATTTT. This translates into CASSGQLGQPQHF. The chain employs TRBV2 and TRBJ1-5; no clear D. Per germline, CDR1 SNHLY and CDR2 FYNNEI. Trimming pared 4 bases from V and 6 bases from J, leaving 10 bases between. This CDR3 is 13 amino acids long.

The chain employs TRBV7-9 and TRBJ2-7; tentative D call: TRBD1 (6 bases). The germline CDR1 and CDR2 sequences are SEHNR and FQNEAQ (reference sequence). V was shortened by 5 bases and J by 7 bases, with 21 bases between the two germline ends. The CDR3 covers 15 residues. CDR3 loop: CASSPNLGAAREQYF. The CDR3 DNA reads as TGTGCCAGCAGCCCTAACTTGGGGGCGGCGCGGGAGCAGTACTTC.

This rearrangement joins TRBV9 to TRBJ1-2, with a possible D match to TRBD1 (5 bases). V was cut by 0 bases and J by 3 bases, with 9 bases left in between. The CDR3 is made up of 14 amino acids. In germline, CDR1 is SGDLS, CDR2 YYNGEE. The CDR3 protein is CASSVGGRDYGYTF. In nucleotides, the CDR3 is TGTGCCAGCAGCGTAGGGGGACGGGACTATGGCTACACCTTC.

This clone was observed a few times. The chain carries TRBV7-2 and TRBJ2-5, with 7 bases matching TRBD1. This CDR3 has 18 amino acids. J was trimmed by 2 bases and V by 5 bases; bases with no gene match: 17. Germline V lookup: CDR1 SGHTA, CDR2 FQGNSA. The CDR3 spells CASSHLEGRQGLQETQYF. CDR3 in DNA: TGTGCCAGCAGCCACCTCGAGGGAAGACAGGGCCTACAAGAGACCCAGTACTTC.

This chain uses TRBV2 with TRBJ1-5, with 11 bases identical to TRBD1. The V gene end was trimmed by 6 bases and the J gene end by 6 bases; junction bases not matched to a gene: 4. CDR3 length: 14 residues. The germline V gene encodes CDR1 SNHLY and CDR2 FYNNEI. This CDR3 reads CASRRTGGGQPQHF. The CDR3 DNA follows: TGTGCCAGCAGAAGGACAGGGGGCGGTCAGCCCCAGCATTTT.

Notes on this clone: The sample has other DNA sequences that encode this CDR3 too. The chain has TRBV19 and TRBJ2-1; no definite D call. V lost 1 base and J 8 bases, leaving 3 bases between the germline ends. The germline V gene encodes CDR1 LNHDA and CDR2 SQIVND (reference sequence). This CDR3 region has 11 residues. DNA for the CDR3: TGTGCCAGTAGTATAGCCCATGAGCAGTTCTTC. It codes for CASSIAHEQFF.

This sequence joins TRBV5-1 and TRBJ2-1; 8 bases agree with TRBD2. V lost 5 bases and J lost 9; bases outside the gene matches: 10. Germline lookup yields CDR1 SGHRS and CDR2 YFSETQ. The CDR3 sequence is 14 residues long. The CDR3 reads CASRREVEGGEQFF. Here the CDR3 DNA reads TGCGCCAGCAGGCGGGAGGTAGAAGGGGGTGAGCAGTTCTTC.

The rearrangement links TRBV10-2 to TRBJ2-7; 9 nucleotides agree with TRBD1. The length of the CDR3 is 14 residues. The V gene end was trimmed by 5 bases and the J gene end by 3 bases; junction bases not matched to a gene: 5. CDR1 is WSHSY, CDR2 SAAADI, per germline. The DNA of the CDR3 is TGCGCCAGCAGTTCCGGGACAGGGTTCTACGAGCAGTACTTC. Translating gives CASSSGTGFYEQYF.

The chain joins TRBV7-2 to TRBJ2-1, with D perhaps assigned TRBD1 or TRBD2 (6 bases each). CDR1 SGHTA and CDR2 FQGNSA come from the germline V gene. This CDR3 spans 14 amino acids. The V end was cut by 5 bases, the J end by 7 bases, with 15 bases between. CDR3 nucleotide sequence: TGTGCCAGCAGCCCGGGGGCGGAGCGGAATGAGCAGTTCTTC. This codes for CASSPGAERNEQFF.

This clone came up once. The gene calls are TRBV6-5 and TRBJ1-2, with 9 nucleotides matching TRBD1. Germline-derived CDR1 and CDR2 are MNHEY and SVGAGI. There are 15 residues in the CDR3. The ends lost 6 bases at V and 4 bases at J; junction bases unmatched: 9. This chain's CDR3 is CASSPGQGMGYGYTF. DNA for the CDR3: TGTGCCAGCAGCCCCGGACAGGGGATGGGCTATGGCTACACCTTC.

The chain links TRBV7-9 to TRBJ2-6; D gene unclear. Germline values: CDR1 SEHNR, CDR2 FQNEAQ (reference sequence). The CDR3 contains 13 residues. V was cut by 8 bases and J by 0 bases, with 5 bases left in between. The chain's CDR3 is CASASSGANVLTF. The CDR3 nucleotides are TGTGCCAGCGCGTCCTCTGGGGCCAACGTCCTGACTTTC. The full variable domain, completed using reference TRBV7-9 and TRBJ2-6, is DTGVSQNPRHKITKRGQNVTFRCDPISEHNRLYWYRQTLGQGPEFLTYFQNEAQLEKSRLLSDRFSAERPKGSFSTLEIQRTEQGDSAMYLCASASSGANVLTFGAGSRLTVL.

This sequence joins TRBV3-1 (or the pseudogene TRBV3-2) and TRBJ1-1; D may be TRBD1 (5 bases). Trimming removed 5 bases at V and 4 bases at J, with 14 bases between. CDR3 length: 14 amino acids. Per the germline V gene, CDR1 is LGHDT and CDR2 is YNNKEL (reference sequence). The CDR3 loop is CASSMDTTGTEAFF. The CDR3 DNA reads TGTGCCAGCAGCATGGACACCACTGGCACTGAAGCTTTCTTT.

The J gene is TRBJ2-1, the V gene TRBV30; 8 positions match TRBD2. Trimming took 2 bases from V and 8 from J; bases not matched to a gene: 8. Germline CDR1 is GTSNPN and CDR2 is SVGIG (reference sequence). The CDR3 extends over 14 amino acids. The CDR3 sequence is CAWSRESGSYEQFF. DNA of the CDR3: TGTGCCTGGAGTCGAGAAAGCGGGAGCTATGAGCAGTTCTTC.

V usage is TRBV20-1 and J usage is TRBJ2-5; 9 bases agree with TRBD2. Trimming at V came to 3 bases and at J to 5 bases, leaving 10 bases not matched to a gene. This CDR3 is built from 15 residues. The germline CDR1 and CDR2 sequences are DFQATT and SNEGSKA (reference sequence). CDR3 residues: CSASEAGGGLETQYF. DNA of the CDR3: TGCAGTGCTAGTGAAGCGGGAGGAGGACTGGAGACCCAGTACTTC.

This clone is a singleton in its sample. The chain uses TRBV9 and TRBJ1-4, with D perhaps matching TRBD1 (5 bases). The CDR3 spans 13 residues. Per germline, CDR1 SGDLS and CDR2 YYNGEE. V dropped 0 bases and J dropped 5 bases, with 5 bases sitting between them. The CDR3 spells CASSVGGNEKLFF. In nucleotides, the CDR3 is TGTGCCAGCAGCGTAGGGGGCAATGAAAAACTGTTTTTT.

The V call is TRBV28, the J call TRBJ1-3, with D hard to call. Germline V lookup: CDR1 MDHEN, CDR2 SYDVKM. This CDR3 contains 13 residues. Trimming stripped 2 bases from V and 3 bases from J, with 5 bases between. The CDR3 DNA sequence: TGTGCCAGCAGTTTAGAGGGTGGAAACACCATATATTTT. Translated: CASSLEGGNTIYF.

In its sample, this clone was seen once. The rearrangement uses TRBV30 and TRBJ1-2; D is ambiguous. Germline CDR1 GTSNPN, CDR2 SVGIG (reference sequence). This CDR3 is 12 amino acids long. V gave up 3 bases and J gave up 8 bases, with 13 bases separating them. The CDR3 region has the DNA TGTGCCTGGAGACCCCAATCGGGCGGCTACACCTTC. Its translation is CAWRPQSGGYTF. Combining the CDR3 with reference TRBV30 and TRBJ1-2 gives the whole variable domain SQTIHQWPATLVQPVGSPLSLECTVEGTSNPNLYWYRQAAGRGLQLLFYSVGIGQISSEVPQNLSASRPQDRQFILSSKKLLLSDSGFYLCAWRPQSGGYTFGSGTRLTVV.

The chain couples TRBV4-3 to TRBJ2-7, with D unclear. The CDR3 totals 13 residues. With 3 bases removed from V and 4 bases from J, the gap between germline ends came to 10 bases. The germline gives CDR1 LGHNA, CDR2 YSLEER. The chain's CDR3 is CASSQGTVYEQYF. In DNA, the CDR3 is TGCGCCAGCAGCCAGGGAACCGTTTACGAGCAGTACTTC.

V gene TRBV6-5 combines with J gene TRBJ1-3, with TRBD1 identical over 8 bases. The CDR3 loop spans 15 amino acids. Germline lookup yields CDR1 MNHEY and CDR2 SVGAGI. Unmatched junction bases numbered 2, after V lost 4 bases and J lost 0 bases. The CDR3 sequence is CASSWTGSSGNTIYF. CDR3 sequence (DNA): TGTGCCAGCAGTTGGACAGGGTCCTCTGGAAACACCATATATTTT.